This record covers a single T cell receptor beta chain. Antigen specificity is unknown. In the PCR, 60 Vbeta and 13 Jbeta primers were used. The protocol was immunoSEQ multiplex PCR, while the TCRdb copy is restricted to in-frame clones and leaves out a portion. The ten top clones account for over 2%, within a sample of approximately 45,000 clones. The germline V gene encodes CDR1 ENHRY and CDR2 SYGVKD. V lost 4 bases to trimming and J lost 6 bases; unmatched junction nucleotides: 7. This CDR3 is built from 16 residues. This specimen belongs to a study of cytomegalovirus exposure and HLA in healthy donors. There were likely unrecorded immune exposures, though donors were nominally healthy when sampled. General study findings and limits: Highest at DRB1 and lowest at HLA-C, TCR association rates differed among HLA loci in a later analysis. Earlier analysis yielded a pattern in which most TCR beta V segments were productive about 90% or about 30% of the time.

This receptor was taken from a woman aged 35 to 49 in good health and CMV-seronegative. Specimen: PBMCs. V usage is TRBV10-3 and J usage is TRBJ2-2, with TRBD2 matching over 11 bases. CDR3 protein: CAISGSGRAEAGELFF. The CDR3 nucleotides read TGTGCCATCAGTGGTAGCGGGAGGGCCGAGGCCGGGGAGCTGTTTTTT.